The 6 T cell receptor beta chains listed next were all sequenced from one sample in a study of T cells in Graves' hyperthyroidism and ophthalmopathy. The TCR beta CDR3 regions underwent amplification using RNA transcripts as the source. HTBI primers were the set used in a first-round RT-PCR of the TCR CDR3. MiXCR, applied by TCRdb to the multiplex PCR reads, yields one record per CDR3 protein. The sample lists 500,000 to 600,000 distinct CDR3 sequences; over 45% were seen once. Source material: peripheral blood or thyroid tissue (not recorded which). These receptors all stem from an adult woman with Graves' disease, either hyperthyroidism or ophthalmopathy (not recorded which).

This clonotype appeared many times. The chain couples TRBV3-1 to TRBJ1-2; D is unclear. V was pared by 3 bases and J by 14 bases, with 13 bases between. The length of the CDR3 is 11 residues. Germline V gene data show CDR1 as LGHDT and CDR2 as YNNKEL (reference sequence). The CDR3 nucleotides read TGTGCCAGCAGCCATATCAGCCACCTAACCTTC. It specifies CASSHISHLTF.

The chain has TRBV10-3 and TRBJ1-4; D is possibly TRBD1 (5 bases). The CDR3 consists of 13 residues. V was shortened by 2 bases and J by 10 bases, with 11 bases between the two germline ends. Germline assignment: CDR1 ENHRY and CDR2 SYGVKD. CDR3 coding DNA: TGTGCCATCAGTGAGAGAGGGGCGCGAAAACTGTTTTTT. Its translation: CAISERGARKLFF.

J is TRBJ2-7 and V is TRBV28; TRBD2 agrees at 10 bases. The germline CDR1 and CDR2 sequences are MDHEN and SYDVKM. After removal of 2 bases from V and 2 bases from J, the junction contained 3 bases not matched to a gene. The CDR3 totals 15 residues. The CDR3: CASSLRLAGAYEQYF. The CDR3 DNA follows: TGTGCCAGCAGTTTACGGCTAGCGGGAGCCTACGAGCAGTACTTC.

This clonotype turned up a few times. V usage is TRBV28 and J usage is TRBJ1-2, with 8 bases aligning to TRBD1. The CDR3 sequence is 14 residues long. V was clipped by 4 bases and J by 6 bases; unmatched bases: 7. The germline gives CDR1 MDHEN, CDR2 SYDVKM. The DNA of the CDR3 is TGTGCCAGCAGTTCTCCAGGGGGCGAGAATGGCTACACCTTC. Translation: CASSSPGGENGYTF.

As concerns this clonotype: A much larger clone lies a single base off, so this may be a read error. The gene calls are TRBV7-2 and TRBJ1-4; no reliable D call. Looked up from germline, CDR1 is SGHTA and CDR2 is FQGNSA. The CDR3 covers 15 residues. The CDR3 sequence is CARSLGVQLEEKLFF. The CDR3 DNA reads as TGTGCCAGAAGCTTAGGTGTCCAATTGGAGGAAAAACTGTTTTTT.

This clonotype has a single count. The CDR3 is CASSKPGTGRTEAFF. Here the CDR3 DNA reads TGTGCCAGCAGTAAACCCGGGACAGGTAGGACTGAAGCTTTCTTT. The rearrangement uses TRBV6-5 and TRBJ1-1, with TRBD1 identical over 8 bases. CDR1 and CDR2 from the germline V gene are MNHEY and SVGAGI. V gave up 5 bases and J gave up 5 bases; unmatched junction bases: 10. The CDR3 is made up of 15 amino acids.